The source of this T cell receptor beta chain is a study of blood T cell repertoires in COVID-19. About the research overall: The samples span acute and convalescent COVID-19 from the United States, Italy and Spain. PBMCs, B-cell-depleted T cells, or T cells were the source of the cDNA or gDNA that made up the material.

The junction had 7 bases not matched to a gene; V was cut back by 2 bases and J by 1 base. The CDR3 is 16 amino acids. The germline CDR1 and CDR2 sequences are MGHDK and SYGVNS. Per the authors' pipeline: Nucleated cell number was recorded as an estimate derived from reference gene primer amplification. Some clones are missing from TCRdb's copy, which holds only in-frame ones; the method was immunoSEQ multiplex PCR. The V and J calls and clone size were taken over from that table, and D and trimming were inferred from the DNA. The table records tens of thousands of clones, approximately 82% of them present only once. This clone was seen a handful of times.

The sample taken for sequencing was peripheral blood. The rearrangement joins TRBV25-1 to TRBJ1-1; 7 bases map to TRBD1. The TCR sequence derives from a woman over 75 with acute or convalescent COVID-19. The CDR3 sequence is CASSEGRTGGNTEAFF. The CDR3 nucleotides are TGTGCCAGCAGTGAAGGCCGGACAGGTGGGAACACTGAAGCTTTCTTT. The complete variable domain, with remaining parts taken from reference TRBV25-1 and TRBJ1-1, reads EADIYQTPRYLVIGTGKKITLECSQTMGHDKMYWYQQDPGMELHLIHYSYGVNSTEKGDLSSESTVSRIRTEHFPLTLESARPSHTSQYLCASSEGRTGGNTEAFFGQGTRLTVV.